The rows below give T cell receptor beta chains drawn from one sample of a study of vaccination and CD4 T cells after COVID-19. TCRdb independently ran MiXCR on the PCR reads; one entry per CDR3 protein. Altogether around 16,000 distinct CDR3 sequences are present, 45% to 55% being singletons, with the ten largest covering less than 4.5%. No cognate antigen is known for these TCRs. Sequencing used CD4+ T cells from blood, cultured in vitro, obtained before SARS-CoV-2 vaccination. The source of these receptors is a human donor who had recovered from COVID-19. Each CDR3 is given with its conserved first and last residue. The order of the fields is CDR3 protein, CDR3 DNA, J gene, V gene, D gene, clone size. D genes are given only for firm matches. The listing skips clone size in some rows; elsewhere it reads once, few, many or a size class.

cdr3_aa: CSASPGQGAAYEQYF
cdr3_nt: TGCAGTGCAAGCCCGGGACAGGGGGCCGCGTACGAGCAGTACTTC
j_call: TRBJ2-7
v_call: TRBV20-1
d_call: TRBD1
clone_size: .

cdr3_aa: CSARIRQGEQYF
cdr3_nt: TGCAGTGCTAGAATAAGACAGGGGGAACAGTACTTC
j_call: TRBJ2-7
v_call: TRBV20-1
d_call: TRBD1
clone_size: .

cdr3_aa: CATSRGPGESTEAFF
cdr3_nt: TGTGCCACCAGCAGAGGTCCGGGAGAGAGCACTGAAGCTTTCTTT
j_call: TRBJ1-1
v_call: TRBV15
d_call: .
clone_size: few

cdr3_aa: CASSLYWGETQYF
cdr3_nt: TGTGCCAGCAGCTTATACTGGGGGGAGACCCAGTACTTC
j_call: TRBJ2-5
v_call: TRBV11-1
d_call: .
clone_size: few

cdr3_aa: CSGAGTGADTQYF
cdr3_nt: TGCAGCGGCGCCGGGACTGGAGCAGATACGCAGTATTTT
j_call: TRBJ2-3
v_call: TRBV20-1
d_call: .
clone_size: .

cdr3_aa: CASSIAAGMVQPQHF
cdr3_nt: TGTGCCAGTAGTATAGCGGCAGGGATGGTTCAGCCCCAGCATTTT
j_call: TRBJ1-5
v_call: TRBV19
d_call: .
clone_size: .

cdr3_aa: CSALPGQGFSQPQHF
cdr3_nt: TGCAGTGCCCTTCCGGGACAGGGTTTCAGTCAGCCCCAGCATTTT
j_call: TRBJ1-5
v_call: TRBV20-1
d_call: TRBD1
clone_size: few

cdr3_aa: CASSLKPGLAGGYEQYF
cdr3_nt: TGTGCCAGCAGCCTAAAACCGGGACTAGCGGGAGGCTACGAGCAGTACTTC
j_call: TRBJ2-7
v_call: TRBV7-3
d_call: TRBD2
clone_size: .

cdr3_aa: CASSYTGGGRGYTF
cdr3_nt: TGTGCCAGCAGTTACACAGGGGGCGGGCGGGGCTACACCTTC
j_call: TRBJ1-2
v_call: TRBV6-5
d_call: TRBD1
clone_size: once

cdr3_aa: CATRLIGSNQPQHF
cdr3_nt: TGTGCCACCAGATTAATCGGTAGCAATCAGCCCCAGCATTTT
j_call: TRBJ1-5
v_call: TRBV19
d_call: .
clone_size: few

cdr3_aa: CSARQGGETQYF
cdr3_nt: TGCAGTGCTAGACAGGGGGGAGAGACCCAGTACTTC
j_call: TRBJ2-5
v_call: TRBV20-1
d_call: .
clone_size: .

cdr3_aa: CTSRDTKTQYF
cdr3_nt: TGCACCAGCAGGGATACGAAGACCCAGTACTTC
j_call: TRBJ2-5
v_call: TRBV5-1
d_call: .
clone_size: .

cdr3_aa: CASSLAREGRAFTDTQYF
cdr3_nt: TGTGCCAGCAGTTTAGCGCGGGAGGGGAGAGCTTTCACAGATACGCAGTATTTT
j_call: TRBJ2-3
v_call: TRBV12-3/TRBV12-4
d_call: TRBD2
clone_size: few

cdr3_aa: CASNGQPNTEAFF
cdr3_nt: TGTGCCAGCAATGGACAGCCGAACACTGAAGCTTTCTTT
j_call: TRBJ1-1
v_call: TRBV2
d_call: .
clone_size: .

cdr3_aa: CASSPRVLASTEAFF
cdr3_nt: TGTGCCAGCAGCCCCCGGGTGCTGGCGAGCACTGAAGCTTTCTTT
j_call: TRBJ1-1
v_call: TRBV7-9
d_call: .
clone_size: .

cdr3_aa: CASKMGPRYGYTF
cdr3_nt: TGTGCCAGCAAGATGGGGCCTCGCTATGGCTACACCTTC
j_call: TRBJ1-2
v_call: TRBV28
d_call: .
clone_size: .

cdr3_aa: CASSRSYGTGHGYTF
cdr3_nt: TGTGCCAGCAGCCGGAGCTACGGGACAGGGCATGGCTACACCTTC
j_call: TRBJ1-2
v_call: TRBV14
d_call: TRBD1
clone_size: .

cdr3_aa: CSARERTGGNTEAFF
cdr3_nt: TGCAGTGCTAGAGAAAGGACAGGGGGGAACACTGAAGCTTTCTTT
j_call: TRBJ1-1
v_call: TRBV20-1
d_call: TRBD1
clone_size: .

cdr3_aa: CASSYTGTGGGPGPQHF
cdr3_nt: TGTGCCAGCAGTTATACCGGGACAGGGGGCGGGCCAGGGCCCCAGCATTTT
j_call: TRBJ1-5
v_call: TRBV6-5
d_call: TRBD1
clone_size: few

cdr3_aa: CASSLSQNTEAFF
cdr3_nt: TGTGCCAGCAGCTTAAGCCAGAACACTGAAGCTTTCTTT
j_call: TRBJ1-1
v_call: TRBV7-9
d_call: .
clone_size: .

cdr3_aa: CSALPGLGEIDTQYF
cdr3_nt: TGCAGTGCCCTCCCTGGGCTAGGCGAGATAGATACGCAGTATTTT
j_call: TRBJ2-3
v_call: TRBV20-1
d_call: .
clone_size: .

cdr3_aa: CAIHRDRGNQPQHF
cdr3_nt: TGTGCCATCCACCGGGACAGGGGCAATCAGCCCCAGCATTTT
j_call: TRBJ1-5
v_call: TRBV6-4
d_call: TRBD1
clone_size: few

cdr3_aa: CASNGGRNTEAFF
cdr3_nt: TGTGCCAGCAACGGGGGGCGGAACACTGAAGCTTTCTTT
j_call: TRBJ1-1
v_call: TRBV6-1
d_call: .
clone_size: few

cdr3_aa: CASSAGGAGTEAFF
cdr3_nt: TGTGCCAGCAGTGCGGGGGGCGCGGGCACTGAAGCTTTCTTT
j_call: TRBJ1-1
v_call: TRBV2
d_call: .
clone_size: few

cdr3_aa: CASSLSGAGEKLFF
cdr3_nt: TGTGCCAGCAGCTTATCCGGGGCCGGTGAAAAACTGTTTTTT
j_call: TRBJ1-4
v_call: TRBV7-2
d_call: .
clone_size: .

cdr3_aa: CASSQDMRGTYNEQFF
cdr3_nt: TGTGCCAGCAGCCAAGACATGAGGGGTACCTACAATGAGCAGTTCTTC
j_call: TRBJ2-1
v_call: TRBV4-2
d_call: .
clone_size: .

cdr3_aa: CATSDSGLAGATDTQYF
cdr3_nt: TGTGCCACCAGTGATTCGGGACTAGCGGGAGCCACAGATACGCAGTATTTT
j_call: TRBJ2-3
v_call: TRBV24-1
d_call: TRBD2
clone_size: few

cdr3_aa: CASKEQGIGNGYTF
cdr3_nt: TGTGCCAGCAAAGAACAGGGGATAGGTAATGGCTACACCTTC
j_call: TRBJ1-2
v_call: TRBV7-9
d_call: TRBD1
clone_size: .

cdr3_aa: CASRVTRYEQYF
cdr3_nt: TGTGCCAGCAGGGTAACGAGATACGAGCAGTACTTC
j_call: TRBJ2-7
v_call: TRBV6-1
d_call: .
clone_size: .

cdr3_aa: CATTSTGGGVNGYTF
cdr3_nt: TGTGCCACCACCTCGACGGGGGGCGGGGTGAATGGCTACACCTTC
j_call: TRBJ1-2
v_call: TRBV27
d_call: .
clone_size: .

cdr3_aa: CASKETEGAGELFF
cdr3_nt: TGTGCCAGTAAAGAGACGGAGGGCGCCGGGGAGCTGTTTTTT
j_call: TRBJ2-2
v_call: TRBV19
d_call: .
clone_size: few

cdr3_aa: CASNFGGNYEQYF
cdr3_nt: TGTGCCAGCAACTTCGGGGGAAATTACGAGCAGTACTTC
j_call: TRBJ2-7
v_call: TRBV21-1
d_call: .
clone_size: .

cdr3_aa: CSAIFSGDDTDTQYF
cdr3_nt: TGCAGTGCTATATTTTCGGGGGACGACACAGATACGCAGTATTTT
j_call: TRBJ2-3
v_call: TRBV20-1
d_call: .
clone_size: .

cdr3_aa: CASSIGMRDTQYF
cdr3_nt: TGTGCCAGTAGTATAGGGATGCGGGATACGCAGTATTTT
j_call: TRBJ2-3
v_call: TRBV19
d_call: .
clone_size: .

cdr3_aa: CASSRQENSPLHF
cdr3_nt: TGCGCCAGCTCTCGACAGGAAAATTCACCCCTCCACTTT
j_call: TRBJ1-6
v_call: TRBV5-1
d_call: .
clone_size: .

cdr3_aa: CASREGPEAFF
cdr3_nt: TGTGCCAGCAGGGAGGGCCCAGAAGCTTTCTTT
j_call: TRBJ1-1
v_call: TRBV6-1
d_call: .
clone_size: few

cdr3_aa: CASSLGVPNTGELFF
cdr3_nt: TGTGCCAGCAGCTTAGGGGTCCCGAACACCGGGGAGCTGTTTTTT
j_call: TRBJ2-2
v_call: TRBV7-9
d_call: .
clone_size: .

cdr3_aa: CASSPGQGIRNTIYF
cdr3_nt: TGCGCCAGCAGCCCGGGACAGGGGATACGAAACACCATATATTTT
j_call: TRBJ1-3
v_call: TRBV4-3
d_call: TRBD1
clone_size: .

cdr3_aa: CSAITARELDRPRAEAFF
cdr3_nt: TGCAGTGCTATTACAGCCAGGGAACTAGATCGTCCGAGGGCTGAAGCTTTCTTT
j_call: TRBJ1-1
v_call: TRBV20-1
d_call: .
clone_size: few

cdr3_aa: CSARRGGNTEAFF
cdr3_nt: TGCAGCGCCCGTCGGGGTGGTAACACTGAAGCTTTCTTT
j_call: TRBJ1-1
v_call: TRBV29-1
d_call: .
clone_size: once

cdr3_aa: CSAREGRRGDYGYTF
cdr3_nt: TGCAGTGCTAGAGAGGGGCGGCGGGGGGACTATGGCTACACCTTC
j_call: TRBJ1-2
v_call: TRBV20-1
d_call: .
clone_size: .

cdr3_aa: CAISEPGTGGYGYTF
cdr3_nt: TGTGCCATCAGTGAGCCCGGGACAGGGGGCTATGGCTACACCTTC
j_call: TRBJ1-2
v_call: TRBV10-3
d_call: TRBD1
clone_size: .

cdr3_aa: CASRPYYEGGNTEAFF
cdr3_nt: TGTGCCAGCAGGCCATATTATGAGGGAGGGAACACTGAAGCTTTCTTT
j_call: TRBJ1-1
v_call: TRBV6-2/TRBV6-3
d_call: .
clone_size: once

cdr3_aa: CASSATTENTEAFF
cdr3_nt: TGTGCCAGCAGTGCCACGACCGAGAACACTGAAGCTTTCTTT
j_call: TRBJ1-1
v_call: TRBV6-4
d_call: .
clone_size: .

cdr3_aa: CAWKLAGPQKYNEQFF
cdr3_nt: TGTGCCTGGAAACTAGCGGGACCTCAAAAATACAATGAGCAGTTCTTC
j_call: TRBJ2-1
v_call: TRBV30
d_call: TRBD2
clone_size: .

cdr3_aa: CASNAGGLRETQYF
cdr3_nt: TGTGCCAGCAACGCCGGGGGCCTACGGGAGACGCAGTATTTT
j_call: TRBJ2-3
v_call: TRBV6-2/TRBV6-3
d_call: .
clone_size: .

cdr3_aa: CASIRLMNTEAFF
cdr3_nt: TGTGCCAGCATAAGATTAATGAACACTGAAGCTTTCTTT
j_call: TRBJ1-1
v_call: TRBV6-2/TRBV6-3
d_call: .
clone_size: medium-sized

cdr3_aa: CASSMQAGNQPQHF
cdr3_nt: TGTGCCAGTAGTATGCAGGCCGGCAATCAGCCCCAGCATTTT
j_call: TRBJ1-5
v_call: TRBV19
d_call: .
clone_size: .

cdr3_aa: CASSISRGRTNTEAFF
cdr3_nt: TGTGCCAGTAGTATCTCCAGGGGGCGAACGAACACTGAAGCTTTCTTT
j_call: TRBJ1-1
v_call: TRBV19
d_call: TRBD1
clone_size: .

cdr3_aa: CASSQGLAGVSYEQYF
cdr3_nt: TGTGCCAGTAGTCAAGGACTAGCGGGAGTCTCCTACGAGCAGTACTTC
j_call: TRBJ2-7
v_call: TRBV19
d_call: TRBD2
clone_size: .

cdr3_aa: CSARPSGTPPLGEQFF
cdr3_nt: TGCAGTGCTAGACCCTCCGGGACTCCGCCCCTCGGGGAGCAGTTCTTC
j_call: TRBJ2-1
v_call: TRBV20-1
d_call: .
clone_size: .

cdr3_aa: CASSLASGRRNTEAFF
cdr3_nt: TGTGCCAGCAGCTTAGCGTCGGGACGTAGGAACACTGAAGCTTTCTTT
j_call: TRBJ1-1
v_call: TRBV7-2
d_call: .
clone_size: .

cdr3_aa: CASGERQGPNQPQHF
cdr3_nt: TGTGCCAGCGGCGAAAGACAGGGGCCCAATCAGCCCCAGCATTTT
j_call: TRBJ1-5
v_call: TRBV6-1
d_call: TRBD1
clone_size: .

cdr3_aa: CASPFRELAKNIQYF
cdr3_nt: TGTGCCAGTCCCTTTCGCGAACTAGCCAAAAACATTCAGTACTTC
j_call: TRBJ2-4
v_call: TRBV6-4
d_call: .
clone_size: .

cdr3_aa: CASSRLAGGIETQYF
cdr3_nt: TGTGCCAGCAGCCGTCTTGCGGGGGGGATTGAGACCCAGTACTTC
j_call: TRBJ2-5
v_call: TRBV4-2
d_call: TRBD2
clone_size: .

cdr3_aa: CAASHRGPNTEAFF
cdr3_nt: TGTGCCGCTAGCCACAGGGGGCCGAACACTGAAGCTTTCTTT
j_call: TRBJ1-1
v_call: TRBV19
d_call: TRBD1
clone_size: few

cdr3_aa: CASKDTEAFF
cdr3_nt: TGTGCCAGCAAGGACACTGAAGCTTTCTTT
j_call: TRBJ1-1
v_call: TRBV28
d_call: .
clone_size: .

cdr3_aa: CASSQGDREATEAFF
cdr3_nt: TGCGCCAGCAGCCAGGGGGACAGGGAGGCCACTGAAGCTTTCTTT
j_call: TRBJ1-1
v_call: TRBV4-1
d_call: TRBD1
clone_size: .

cdr3_aa: CASSLTGSYGTEAFF
cdr3_nt: TGTGCCAGCAGCTTAACCGGGTCTTATGGCACTGAAGCTTTCTTT
j_call: TRBJ1-1
v_call: TRBV7-2
d_call: .
clone_size: .